This is a list of T cell receptor beta chains from one sample in a study of molecular identifiers for immune sequencing clone quantification. TCRdb reprocessed the PCR reads with MiXCR, giving one entry per CDR3 protein. Seen here are about 330,000 distinct CDR3 sequences, 24% observed once, and the top ten hold 0.74%. Sequencing was done on a sample of naive CD8+ T cells from blood, with Jurkat cell RNA spiked in. These receptors were collected from a human donor in good health. Some libraries in this study had Jurkat cell RNA spiked in. The CDR3 runs from the conserved cysteine through the conserved F or W. The D gene is left open where the match is weak. Some rows have no size entry. The others give once, few or many, or a class for an expanded clone.

.	TRBV10-3	TRBJ1-1	.	CAISEGGAEAFF	TGTGCCATCAGTGAAGGTGGGGCAGAAGCTTTCTTT
TRBD1	TRBV12-3/TRBV12-4	TRBJ1-5	many	CASSLPDRGLGNQPQHF	TGTGCCAGCAGTTTGCCGGATAGGGGGCTTGGCAATCAGCCCCAGCATTTT
.	TRBV27	TRBJ2-5	.	CASSPLGGNQETQYF	TGTGCCAGCAGCCCACTTGGAGGGAACCAAGAGACCCAGTACTTC
.	TRBV5-1	TRBJ2-7	many	CASSLEPGVSYEQYF	TGCGCCAGCAGCTTGGAGCCAGGGGTATCGTACGAGCAGTACTTC
TRBD1	TRBV9	TRBJ2-1	.	CASSVGQGANNEQFF	TGTGCCAGCAGCGTTGGACAGGGGGCTAACAATGAGCAGTTCTTC
TRBD1	TRBV7-9	TRBJ1-5	.	CASSLVRVTGTNQPQHF	TGTGCCAGCAGCTTAGTACGGGTGACAGGGACAAATCAGCCCCAGCATTTT
.	TRBV29-1	TRBJ1-2	.	CSVEDQGGWYGYTF	TGCAGCGTTGAAGATCAAGGGGGTTGGTATGGCTACACCTTC
TRBD1	TRBV9	TRBJ1-2	few	CASSVQLTGSDYGYTF	TGTGCCAGCAGCGTCCAGCTGACAGGGTCCGACTATGGCTACACCTTC
TRBD2	TRBV29-1	TRBJ2-7	many	CSVEGLAGGYEQYF	TGCAGCGTTGAAGGCCTAGCGGGAGGCTACGAGCAGTACTTC
.	TRBV27	TRBJ2-7	many	CASSLALHYEQYF	TGTGCCAGCAGTTTAGCCCTTCACTACGAGCAGTACTTC
.	TRBV29-1	TRBJ1-1	many	CSVGGWTEAFF	TGCAGCGTTGGTGGGTGGACTGAAGCTTTCTTT
.	TRBV6-2/TRBV6-3	TRBJ1-1	many	CASSRYTEAFF	TGTGCCAGCAGCCGGTACACTGAAGCTTTCTTT
.	TRBV3-1	TRBJ2-3	few	CASSPEVADTQYF	TGTGCCAGCAGTCCCGAGGTTGCAGATACGCAGTATTTT
TRBD1	TRBV4-3	TRBJ2-1	.	CASSPGTGFLDEQFF	TGCGCCAGCAGTCCAGGGACAGGGTTTTTGGATGAGCAGTTCTTC
.	TRBV4-2	TRBJ2-6	many	CASSGILSSGANVLTF	TGTGCCAGCAGCGGAATCTTGTCCTCTGGGGCCAACGTCCTGACTTTC
TRBD1	TRBV7-9	TRBJ2-7	.	CASSPTGCEQYF	TGTGCCAGCAGCCCGACAGGGTGTGAGCAGTACTTC
.	TRBV6-2/TRBV6-3	TRBJ1-2	.	CASSYSSKTDNYGYTF	TGTGCCAGCAGTTACTCGAGTAAGACCGACAACTATGGCTACACCTTC